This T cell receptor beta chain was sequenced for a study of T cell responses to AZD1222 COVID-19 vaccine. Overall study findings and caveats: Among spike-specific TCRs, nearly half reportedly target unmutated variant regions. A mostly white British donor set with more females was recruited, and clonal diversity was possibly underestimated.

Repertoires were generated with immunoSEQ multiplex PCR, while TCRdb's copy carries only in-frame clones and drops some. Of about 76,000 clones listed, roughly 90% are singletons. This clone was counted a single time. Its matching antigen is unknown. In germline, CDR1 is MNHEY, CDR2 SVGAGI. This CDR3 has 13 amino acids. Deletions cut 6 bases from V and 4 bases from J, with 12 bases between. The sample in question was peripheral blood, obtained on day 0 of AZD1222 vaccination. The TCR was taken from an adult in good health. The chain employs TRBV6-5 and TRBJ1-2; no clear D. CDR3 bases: TGTGCCAGCAGGGAGCTCCCAGGCTATGGCTACACCTTC. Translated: CASRELPGYGYTF.